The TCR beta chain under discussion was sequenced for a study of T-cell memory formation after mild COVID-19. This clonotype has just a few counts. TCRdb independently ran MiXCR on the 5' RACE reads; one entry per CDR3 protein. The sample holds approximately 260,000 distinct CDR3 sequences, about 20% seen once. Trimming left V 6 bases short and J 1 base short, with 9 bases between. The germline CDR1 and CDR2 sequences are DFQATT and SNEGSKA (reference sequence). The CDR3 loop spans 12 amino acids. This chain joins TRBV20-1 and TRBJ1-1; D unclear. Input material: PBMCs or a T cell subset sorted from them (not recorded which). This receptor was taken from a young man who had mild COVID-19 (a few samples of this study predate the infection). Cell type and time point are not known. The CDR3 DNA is TGCAGTGCCGCAATGGGGAACACTGAAGCTTTCTTT. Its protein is CSAAMGNTEAFF.